Listed below are T cell receptor beta chains from one sample, sequenced in a study of T-cell memory formation after mild COVID-19. TCRdb re-called the 5' RACE reads through MiXCR, storing one row per CDR3 protein. The sample includes hundreds of thousands of distinct CDR3 sequences, about a fifth of them seen just once. The sequencing sample was made of PBMCs or a T cell subset sorted from them (not recorded which). The receptors were gathered from an adult woman who had mild COVID-19 (a few samples of this study predate the infection). Cell type and time point are not known. The conserved cysteine and the conserved F or W are not part of the CDR3 here. The D gene is left open where the match is weak. Part of the rows lack a size; the others show once, few, many or a class for expanded clones.

clone size: .; D gene: TRBD1; V gene: TRBV7-9; J gene: TRBJ2-5; CDR3 protein: ASSFQGTGGLETQY
clone size: few; D gene: .; V gene: TRBV11-2; J gene: TRBJ1-2; CDR3 protein: ASSLREGGGYT
clone size: .; D gene: TRBD2; V gene: TRBV5-4; J gene: TRBJ2-3; CDR3 protein: ASSFGVAGVEGDTQY
clone size: few; D gene: TRBD2; V gene: TRBV6-5; J gene: TRBJ2-7; CDR3 protein: ASSPPVSGRAVEQY
clone size: few; D gene: .; V gene: TRBV12-3/TRBV12-4; J gene: TRBJ2-5; CDR3 protein: ASSRRGTETQY
clone size: few; D gene: .; V gene: TRBV24-1; J gene: TRBJ2-2; CDR3 protein: ATSVAGIYTGELF
clone size: few; D gene: .; V gene: TRBV6-1; J gene: TRBJ1-1; CDR3 protein: ASSGTAGAGRPATEAF
clone size: few; D gene: .; V gene: TRBV5-1; J gene: TRBJ2-4; CDR3 protein: ASSLGSKNIQY
clone size: many; D gene: TRBD2; V gene: TRBV12-3/TRBV12-4; J gene: TRBJ2-1; CDR3 protein: ATRDGGGASEQF
clone size: few; D gene: TRBD1; V gene: TRBV7-3; J gene: TRBJ2-2; CDR3 protein: ASSHRTGGTGELF
clone size: few; D gene: .; V gene: TRBV24-1; J gene: TRBJ2-5; CDR3 protein: ATSRQGGSGETQY
clone size: few; D gene: .; V gene: TRBV11-2; J gene: TRBJ1-2; CDR3 protein: ASSLFPRTADYGYT